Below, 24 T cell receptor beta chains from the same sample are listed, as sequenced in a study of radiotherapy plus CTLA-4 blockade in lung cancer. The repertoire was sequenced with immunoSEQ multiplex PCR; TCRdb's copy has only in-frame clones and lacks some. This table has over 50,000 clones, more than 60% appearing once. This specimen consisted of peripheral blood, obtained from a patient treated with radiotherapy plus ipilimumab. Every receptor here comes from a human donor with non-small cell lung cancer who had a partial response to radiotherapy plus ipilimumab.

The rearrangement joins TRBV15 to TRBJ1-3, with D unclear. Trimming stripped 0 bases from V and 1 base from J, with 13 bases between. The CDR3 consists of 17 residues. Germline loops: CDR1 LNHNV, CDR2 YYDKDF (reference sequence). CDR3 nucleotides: TGTGCCACCAGCAGAGACACAAACCTTGAATCTGGAAACACCATATATTTT. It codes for CATSRDTNLESGNTIYF.

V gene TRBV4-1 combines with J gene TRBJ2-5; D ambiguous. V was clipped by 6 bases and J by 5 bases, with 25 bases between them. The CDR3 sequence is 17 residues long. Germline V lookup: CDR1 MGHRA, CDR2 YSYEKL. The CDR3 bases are TGCGCCAGCAGTGAGTATCTGAGGATCATCGTCGACGAGACCCAGTACTTC. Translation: CASSEYLRIIVDETQYF.

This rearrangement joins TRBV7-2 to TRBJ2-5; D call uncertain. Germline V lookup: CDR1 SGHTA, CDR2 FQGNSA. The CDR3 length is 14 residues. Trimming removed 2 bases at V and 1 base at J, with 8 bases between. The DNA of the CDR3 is TGTGCCAGCAGCTTAAAGAGATCCCAAGAGACCCAGTACTTC. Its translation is CASSLKRSQETQYF.

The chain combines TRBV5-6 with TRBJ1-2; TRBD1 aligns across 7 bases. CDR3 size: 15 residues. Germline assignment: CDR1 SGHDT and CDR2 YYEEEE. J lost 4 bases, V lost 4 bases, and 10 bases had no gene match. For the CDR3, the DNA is TGTGCCAGCAGCCCGCCCCGAACAGGGGCCTATGGCTACACCTTC. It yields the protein CASSPPRTGAYGYTF. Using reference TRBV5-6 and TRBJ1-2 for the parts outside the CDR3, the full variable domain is DAGVTQSPTHLIKTRGQQVTLRCSPKSGHDTVSWYQQALGQGPQFIFQYYEEEERQRGNFPDRFSGHQFPNYSSELNVNALLLGDSALYLCASSPPRTGAYGYTFGSGTRLTVV.

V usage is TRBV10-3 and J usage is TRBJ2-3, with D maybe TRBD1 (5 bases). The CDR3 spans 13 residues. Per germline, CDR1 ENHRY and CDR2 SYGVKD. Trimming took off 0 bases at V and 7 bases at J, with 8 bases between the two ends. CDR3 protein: CAISESQGHTQYF. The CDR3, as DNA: TGTGCCATCAGTGAGTCCCAGGGTCATACGCAGTATTTT.

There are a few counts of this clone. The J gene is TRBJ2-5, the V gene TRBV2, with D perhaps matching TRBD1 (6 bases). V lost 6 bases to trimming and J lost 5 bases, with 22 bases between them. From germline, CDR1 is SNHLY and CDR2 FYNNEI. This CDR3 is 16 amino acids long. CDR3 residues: CASSDRQGKVWETQYF. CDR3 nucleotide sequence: TGTGCCAGCAGCGATCGTCAGGGGAAGGTCTGGGAGACCCAGTACTTC. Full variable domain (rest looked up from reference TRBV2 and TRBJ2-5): EPEVTQTPSHQVTQMGQEVILRCVPISNHLYFYWYRQILGQKVEFLVSFYNNEISEKSEIFDDQFSVERPDGSNFTLKIRSTKLEDSAMYFCASSDRQGKVWETQYFGPGTRLLVL.

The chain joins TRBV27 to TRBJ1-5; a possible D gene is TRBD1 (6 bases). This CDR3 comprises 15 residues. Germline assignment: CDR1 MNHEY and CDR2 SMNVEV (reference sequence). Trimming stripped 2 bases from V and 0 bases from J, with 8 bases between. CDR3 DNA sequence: TGTGCCAGCAGTTTAGGGACATCTAGCAATCAGCCCCAGCATTTT. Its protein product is CASSLGTSSNQPQHF.

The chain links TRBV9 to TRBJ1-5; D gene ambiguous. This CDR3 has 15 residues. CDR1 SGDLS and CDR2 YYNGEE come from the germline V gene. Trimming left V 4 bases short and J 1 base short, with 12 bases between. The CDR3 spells CASSSSGRSNQPQHF. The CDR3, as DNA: TGTGCCAGCAGCTCAAGCGGGCGGAGCAATCAGCCCCAGCATTTT. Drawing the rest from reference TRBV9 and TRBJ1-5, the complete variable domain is DSGVTQTPKHLITATGQRVTLRCSPRSGDLSVYWYQQSLDQGLQFLIQYYNGEERAKGNILERFSAQQFPDLHSELNLSSLELGDSALYFCASSSSGRSNQPQHFGDGTRLSIL.

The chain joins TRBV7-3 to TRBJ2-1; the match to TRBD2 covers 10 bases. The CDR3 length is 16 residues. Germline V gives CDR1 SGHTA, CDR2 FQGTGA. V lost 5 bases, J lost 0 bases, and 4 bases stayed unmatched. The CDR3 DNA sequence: TGTGCCAGCAGCCCACGACTAGCGGGCTCCTACAATGAGCAGTTCTTC. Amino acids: CASSPRLAGSYNEQFF. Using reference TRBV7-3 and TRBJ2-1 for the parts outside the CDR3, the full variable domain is GAGVSQTPSNKVTEKGKYVELRCDPISGHTALYWYRQSLGQGPEFLIYFQGTGAADDSGLPNDRFFAVRPEGSVSTLKIQRTERGDSAVYLCASSPRLAGSYNEQFFGPGTRLTVL.

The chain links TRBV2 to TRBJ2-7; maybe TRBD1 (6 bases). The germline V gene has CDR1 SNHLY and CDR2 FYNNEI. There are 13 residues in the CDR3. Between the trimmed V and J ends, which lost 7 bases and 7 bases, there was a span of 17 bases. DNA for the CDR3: TGTGCCAGCACCGTAAGCAGGGGTGTAGAGCAGTACTTC. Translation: CASTVSRGVEQYF.

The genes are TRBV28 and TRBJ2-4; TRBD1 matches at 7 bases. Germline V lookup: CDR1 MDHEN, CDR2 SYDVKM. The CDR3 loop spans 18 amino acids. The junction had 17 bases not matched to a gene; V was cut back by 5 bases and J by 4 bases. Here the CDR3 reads CASSAPRGGRAPKNIQYF. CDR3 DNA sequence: TGTGCCAGCAGTGCCCCTCGAGGGGGCCGAGCCCCAAAAAACATTCAGTACTTC.

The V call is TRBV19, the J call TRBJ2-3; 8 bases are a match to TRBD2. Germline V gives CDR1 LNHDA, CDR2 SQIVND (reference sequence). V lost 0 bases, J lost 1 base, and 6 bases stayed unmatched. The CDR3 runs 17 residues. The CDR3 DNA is TGTGCCAGTAGTATAGACGGGGGGGCCTTGGGCACAGATACGCAGTATTTT. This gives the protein CASSIDGGALGTDTQYF.

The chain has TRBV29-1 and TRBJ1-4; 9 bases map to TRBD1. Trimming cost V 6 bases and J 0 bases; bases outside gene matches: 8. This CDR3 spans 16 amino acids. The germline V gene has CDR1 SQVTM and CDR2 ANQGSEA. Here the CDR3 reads CSVFPGQGTTNEKLFF. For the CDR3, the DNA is TGCAGCGTCTTCCCGGGACAGGGAACAACTAATGAAAAACTGTTTTTT.

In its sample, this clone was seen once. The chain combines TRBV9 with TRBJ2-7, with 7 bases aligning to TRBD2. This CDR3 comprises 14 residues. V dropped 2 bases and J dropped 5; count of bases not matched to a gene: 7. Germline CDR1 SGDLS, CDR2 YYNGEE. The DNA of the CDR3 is TGTGCCAGCAGCGTTCGGGCGGGGGACCACGAGCAGTACTTC. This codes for CASSVRAGDHEQYF.

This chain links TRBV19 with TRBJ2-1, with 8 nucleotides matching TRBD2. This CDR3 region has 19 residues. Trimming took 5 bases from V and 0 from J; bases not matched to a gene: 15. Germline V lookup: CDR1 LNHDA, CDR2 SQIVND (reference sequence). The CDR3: CASSWAGGAFSPSYNEQFF. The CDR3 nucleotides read TGTGCCAGTAGTTGGGCGGGGGGTGCTTTTTCCCCCTCCTACAATGAGCAGTTCTTC.

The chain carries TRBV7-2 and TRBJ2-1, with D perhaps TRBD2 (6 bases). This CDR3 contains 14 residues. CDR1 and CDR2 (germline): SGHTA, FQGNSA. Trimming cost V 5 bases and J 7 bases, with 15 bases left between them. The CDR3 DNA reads TGTGCCAGCAGCCCGGTTGGAGGGATTAATGAGCAGTTCTTC. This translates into CASSPVGGINEQFF.

The CDR3 DNA sequence: TGTGCCAGTAGTCCCGACCGCTACAGGACAACTAATGAAAAACTGTTTTTT. Translation gives CASSPDRYRTTNEKLFF. The chain couples TRBV19 to TRBJ1-4, with D possibly TRBD1 on 5 matching bases. CDR3 length: 17 residues. Germline V lookup: CDR1 LNHDA, CDR2 SQIVND (reference sequence). With 5 bases removed from V and 0 bases from J, the gap between germline ends came to 16 bases.

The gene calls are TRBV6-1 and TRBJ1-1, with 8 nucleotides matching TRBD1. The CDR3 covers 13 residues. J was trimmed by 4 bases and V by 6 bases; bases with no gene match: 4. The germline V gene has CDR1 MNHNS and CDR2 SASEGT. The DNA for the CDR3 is TGTGCCAGCAGGGCCACAGGGGGCACTGAAGCTTTCTTT. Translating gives CASRATGGTEAFF.

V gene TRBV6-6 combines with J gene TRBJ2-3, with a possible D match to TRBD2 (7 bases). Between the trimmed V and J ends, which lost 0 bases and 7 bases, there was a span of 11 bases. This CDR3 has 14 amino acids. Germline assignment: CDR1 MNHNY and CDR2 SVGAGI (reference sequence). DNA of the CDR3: TGTGCCAGCAGTTACTCGGGGGGGGCGAATACGCAGTATTTT. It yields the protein CASSYSGGANTQYF.

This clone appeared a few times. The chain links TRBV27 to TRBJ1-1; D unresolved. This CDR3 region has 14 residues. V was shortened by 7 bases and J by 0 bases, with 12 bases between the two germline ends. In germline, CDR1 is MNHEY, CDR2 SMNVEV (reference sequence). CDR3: CASTPRNVNTEAFF. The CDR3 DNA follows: TGTGCCAGCACCCCGCGGAATGTGAACACTGAAGCTTTCTTT.

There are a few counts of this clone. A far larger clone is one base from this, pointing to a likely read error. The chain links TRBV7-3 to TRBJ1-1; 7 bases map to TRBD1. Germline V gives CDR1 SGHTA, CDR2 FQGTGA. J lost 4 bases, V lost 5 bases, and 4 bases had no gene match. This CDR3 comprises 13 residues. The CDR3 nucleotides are TGTGCCAGCAGCATGGGACAGAGCACTGAAGCTTTCTTT. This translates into CASSMGQSTEAFF.

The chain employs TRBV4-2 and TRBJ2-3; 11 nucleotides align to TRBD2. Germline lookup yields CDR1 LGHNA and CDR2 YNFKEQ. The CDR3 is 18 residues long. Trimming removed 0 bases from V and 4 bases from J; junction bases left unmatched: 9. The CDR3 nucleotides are TGTGCCAGCAGCCAAGACGCCGGTACTAGCGGGGGCTCAGATACGCAGTATTTT. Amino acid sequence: CASSQDAGTSGGSDTQYF.

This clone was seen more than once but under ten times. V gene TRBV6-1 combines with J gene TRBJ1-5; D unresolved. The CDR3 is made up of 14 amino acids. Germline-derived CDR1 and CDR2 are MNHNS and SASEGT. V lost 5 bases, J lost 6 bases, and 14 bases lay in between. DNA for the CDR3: TGTGCCAGCAGTCGTGAGGGCCGAATTCAGCCCCAGCATTTT. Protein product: CASSREGRIQPQHF.

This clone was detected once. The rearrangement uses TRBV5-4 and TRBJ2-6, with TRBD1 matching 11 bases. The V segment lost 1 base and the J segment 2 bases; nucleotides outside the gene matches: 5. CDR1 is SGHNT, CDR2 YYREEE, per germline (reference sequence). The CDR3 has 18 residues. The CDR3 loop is CASSLFPDRGPGANVLTF. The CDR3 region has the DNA TGTGCCAGCAGCTTGTTTCCGGACAGGGGGCCTGGGGCCAACGTCCTGACTTTC.